Shown below are 19 T cell receptor beta chains from a single sample sequenced in a study of radiation and T cells in renal cell carcinoma. Measured with immunoSEQ multiplex PCR; TCRdb has only the in-frame clones, and not every one. The table includes some 95,000 clones, 75% to 90% detected once. Regarding time point: baseline pretreatment blood. As for treatment: 15 Gy SBRT to primary tumor, nephrectomy 4 weeks later. The sequenced sample was blood, obtained from a patient whose treatment included radiotherapy and nephrectomy. The receptors derive from a man aged 45-65 years with renal cell carcinoma.

This chain joins TRBV6-1 and TRBJ1-1, with 7 bases aligning to TRBD1. The CDR3 has 15 amino acids. J was trimmed by 5 bases and V by 2 bases; bases with no gene match: 8. The germline gives CDR1 MNHNS, CDR2 SASEGT. CDR3 sequence (DNA): TGTGCCAGCAGTGAATTTGCCAGGGGGGATACTGAAGCTTTCTTT. As protein: CASSEFARGDTEAFF.

The chain couples TRBV29-1 to TRBJ2-7; 9 bases are shared with TRBD1. CDR1 and CDR2 from the germline V gene are SQVTM and ANQGSEA. The CDR3 totals 14 residues. The J segment lost 5 bases and the V segment lost 2 bases, leaving 7 bases of the junction unmatched. In nucleotides, the CDR3 is TGCAGCGTTGAATTTCCGGGGACAGGGAACGAGCAGTACTTC. It encodes CSVEFPGTGNEQYF.

The rearrangement uses TRBV6-1 and TRBJ2-3; D uncertain. The CDR3 totals 15 residues. Germline V lookup: CDR1 MNHNS, CDR2 SASEGT. The V end was cut by 1 base, the J end by 4 bases, with 12 bases between. The DNA for the CDR3 is TGTGCCAGCAGTGAAGGCATCAATGGGGCAGATACGCAGTATTTT. The encoded protein is CASSEGINGADTQYF.

The genes are TRBV2 and TRBJ2-1, with a weak D call TRBD2 (7 bases). V lost 1 base and J 4 bases, leaving 11 bases between the germline ends. The CDR3 has 15 residues. CDR1 SNHLY and CDR2 FYNNEI come from the germline V gene. The DNA for the CDR3 is TGTGCCAGCAGTGAAGGGGGGGGCTTATACAATGAGCAGTTCTTC. This sequence encodes CASSEGGGLYNEQFF.

The chain carries TRBV30 and TRBJ1-2; D not certain. V lost 2 bases, J lost 2 bases, and 9 bases lay in between. Germline CDR1 is GTSNPN and CDR2 is SVGIG (reference sequence). The CDR3 loop spans 13 amino acids. CDR3 in DNA: TGTGCCTGGAGTACCGACGGGAACTATGGCTACACCTTC. Translating gives CAWSTDGNYGYTF.

J is TRBJ2-1 and V is TRBV18; TRBD2 might be the D (6 bases). CDR1 is KGHSH and CDR2 is LQKENI in the germline V gene. This CDR3 has 15 residues. V lost 8 bases to trimming and J lost 6 bases, with 20 bases between them. The CDR3 is CASGGGGSSSNEQFF. For the CDR3, the DNA is TGTGCCAGCGGGGGAGGTGGTTCCTCATCCAATGAGCAGTTCTTC.

This clone showed up just once. The chain links TRBV28 to TRBJ1-4; D is possibly TRBD1 (5 bases). CDR1 and CDR2 (germline): MDHEN, SYDVKM. There are 14 residues in the CDR3. V shed 4 bases and J shed 7 bases, with 13 bases lying between them. CDR3 coding DNA: TGTGCCAGCAGTTCGACAGTAGGGGTTGAAAAACTGTTTTTT. Translation: CASSSTVGVEKLFF.

V and J are TRBV2 and TRBJ1-5; no firm D call. This CDR3 spans 14 amino acids. Germline CDR1 is SNHLY and CDR2 is FYNNEI. V was clipped by 5 bases and J by 4 bases, with 12 bases between them. The CDR3 loop is CASSRESGNQPQHF. The CDR3 DNA sequence: TGTGCCAGCAGTCGGGAGTCCGGGAATCAGCCCCAGCATTTT.

This clone was seen once. The chain links TRBV27 to TRBJ2-3, with 8 nucleotides matching TRBD2. With V trimmed by 2 bases and J by 7 bases, 11 bases remained unmatched. Germline V lookup: CDR1 MNHEY, CDR2 SMNVEV (reference sequence). The CDR3 contains 16 residues. CDR3 residues: CASSLLAGGLGHTQYF. CDR3 in DNA: TGTGCCAGCAGTTTACTGGCGGGAGGTCTAGGTCATACGCAGTATTTT.

This chain uses TRBV9 with TRBJ1-6; D is perhaps TRBD1 (6 bases). Germline V gene lookup returns CDR1 SGDLS and CDR2 YYNGEE. V was pared by 4 bases and J by 1 base, with 9 bases between. This CDR3 region has 15 residues. CDR3 coding DNA: TGTGCCAGCAGCCCAACAGGGTCCTATAATTCACCCCTCCACTTT. The encoded protein is CASSPTGSYNSPLHF.

The V and J genes are TRBV5-4 and TRBJ1-3; unclear D gene. From germline, CDR1 is SGHNT and CDR2 YYREEE (reference sequence). Trimming took off 0 bases at V and 4 bases at J, with 11 bases between the two ends. The CDR3 covers 15 residues. CDR3 DNA: TGTGCCAGCAGCTTGGGCCGGGCGCAAGGAAACACCATATATTTT. Translating gives CASSLGRAQGNTIYF.

The V and J genes are TRBV10-3 and TRBJ1-2; TRBD1 agrees at 9 bases. Per the germline V gene, CDR1 is ENHRY and CDR2 is SYGVKD. V lost 6 bases to trimming and J lost 3 bases; unmatched junction nucleotides: 14. There are 17 residues in the CDR3. This CDR3 reads CAIRTGTGKGFDYGYTF. CDR3 DNA sequence: TGTGCCATCAGGACCGGGACAGGGAAAGGGTTTGACTATGGCTACACCTTC.

This sequence joins TRBV27 and TRBJ1-5, with D possibly TRBD1 on 5 matching bases. CDR1 and CDR2 (germline): MNHEY, SMNVEV (reference sequence). Trimming pared 6 bases from V and 4 bases from J, leaving 19 bases between. The CDR3 runs 16 residues. CDR3 region: CASSRLGVDGNQPQHF. CDR3 bases: TGTGCCAGCAGCCGCCTGGGGGTCGACGGGAATCAGCCCCAGCATTTT.

This clone was seen only once. The chain employs TRBV9 and TRBJ2-1; D remains ambiguous. The CDR3 is 14 amino acids. V was clipped by 0 bases and J by 8 bases, with 12 bases between them. Per germline, CDR1 SGDLS and CDR2 YYNGEE. Written as DNA, the CDR3 is TGTGCCAGCAGCGTAGTATTCCTATACGATGAGCAGTTCTTC. The encoded protein is CASSVVFLYDEQFF. Full variable domain (missing parts from reference TRBV9 and TRBJ2-1): DSGVTQTPKHLITATGQRVTLRCSPRSGDLSVYWYQQSLDQGLQFLIQYYNGEERAKGNILERFSAQQFPDLHSELNLSSLELGDSALYFCASSVVFLYDEQFFGPGTRLTVL.

This chain connects TRBV6-1 to TRBJ1-1; D is unclear. The germline V gene encodes CDR1 MNHNS and CDR2 SASEGT. Trimming removed 6 bases at V and 3 bases at J, with 2 bases between. This CDR3 region has 10 residues. CDR3 sequence (DNA): TGTGCCAGCAGGGACACTGAAGCTTTCTTT. It is translated as CASRDTEAFF.

This clone has more than one count but fewer than ten. V usage is TRBV6-1 and J usage is TRBJ2-2, with unresolved D. V was cut by 2 bases and J by 1 base, with 8 bases left in between. The CDR3 totals 15 residues. Germline CDR1 MNHNS, CDR2 SASEGT. The DNA of the CDR3 is TGTGCCAGCAGTGAATATTGGGGGAACACCGGGGAGCTGTTTTTT. Translated, it gives CASSEYWGNTGELFF.

This rearrangement joins TRBV6-5 to TRBJ1-2, with 9 bases fitting TRBD1. Germline assignment: CDR1 MNHEY and CDR2 SVGAGI. Trimming removed 2 bases from V and 6 bases from J; junction bases left unmatched: 10. The CDR3 is 16 residues long. The CDR3 reads CASSYRRDRDHDGYTF. The CDR3 DNA reads TGTGCCAGCAGTTACCGCCGGGACAGGGACCATGATGGCTACACCTTC.

This chain links TRBV4-1 with TRBJ2-3; D is possibly TRBD1 or TRBD2 (5 bases each). The CDR3 sequence is 16 residues long. From germline, CDR1 is MGHRA and CDR2 YSYEKL. V lost 1 base to trimming and J lost 0 bases, with 11 bases between them. The CDR3 bases are TGCGCCAGCAGCCAAGTACGAGGGGTGAGCACAGATACGCAGTATTTT. Its translation is CASSQVRGVSTDTQYF.

J is TRBJ2-1 and V is TRBV30, with 7 bases identical to TRBD2. V lost 3 bases and J lost 5; bases outside the gene matches: 10. Germline assignment: CDR1 GTSNPN and CDR2 SVGIG (reference sequence). The CDR3 is made up of 15 amino acids. This CDR3 reads CAWRIWASGHNEQFF. Here the CDR3 DNA reads TGTGCCTGGAGGATTTGGGCTAGCGGACACAATGAGCAGTTCTTC.